These 15 T cell receptor delta chains originate from one sample sequenced in a study of gamma-delta T cells after stem cell transplantation. TCRdb made new clone calls on the RT-PCR reads using CATT. The repertoire includes 1,500 to 2,000 delta-chain clones, 2.3% of them detected once, and about 50% sits in the top ten. The sequenced sample consisted of gamma-delta T cells. All receptors derive from a human donor. It is not recorded whose cells these are; they may come from a transplant donor.

This clone is judged medium-sized. With a far larger clone one base away, a read error is the likely cause. The genes are TRDV2 and TRDJ1, with 7 bases lining up with TRDD3. Germline V gene sequence: CDR1 GEAIGNYY, CDR2 EKD. The CDR3 is 20 residues long. V lost 1 base to trimming and J lost 0 bases; unmatched junction nucleotides: 19. CDR3 coding DNA: TGTGCCTGTGACACGATTTGCCCGCCTGGTGGGGGACCTGACACCGATAAACTCATCTTT. It codes for CACDTICPPGGGPDTDKLIF.

A word on this clone: TCRdb's protein, taken from a much larger clone, differs from this DNA's translation at residue 3, likely owing to a read error; the protein displayed comes from the DNA. This sequence joins TRDV2 and TRDJ1; D remains ambiguous. The CDR3 is 15 residues long. The V gene's germline CDR1 is GEAIGNYY and CDR2 EKD. DNA of the CDR3: TGTGCCCGTGACACCATTATCGAGCAGACCGATAAACTCATCTTT. Translating it yields CARDTIIEQTDKLIF.

On this clone: A read error likely explains why the TCRdb protein, taken from a much larger clone, differs from this DNA's translation at residue 9; the protein shown is translated from the DNA. The J gene is TRDJ1, the V gene TRDV2; 8 nucleotides align to TRDD3. Germline V gene sequence: CDR1 GEAIGNYY, CDR2 EKD. The CDR3 loop spans 20 amino acids. V lost 1 base and J lost 0; bases outside the gene matches: 18. The CDR3 bases are TGTGCCTGTGACACGGTCCCTACTGAGGGATACGATAAGTACACCGATAAACTCATCTTT. It yields the protein CACDTVPTEGYDKYTDKLIF.

Of note for this clone: The protein held in TCRdb is that of a much larger clone and does not match this DNA's translation at residue 16, likely because of a read error; the protein shown is translated from the DNA. The gene calls are TRDV2 and TRDJ2, with 11 nucleotides matching TRDD3. The CDR3 is 19 residues long. From germline, CDR1 is GEAIGNYY and CDR2 EKD. Written as DNA, the CDR3 is TGTGCCTGTGACAAAGTACTGGGGGATAAGGGGACTTTGACAGCAAAACTCTTCTTT. Its protein product is CACDKVLGDKGTLTAKLFF.

A word on this clone: Given a far larger clone just one base away, this is likely a sequencing read error. The same CDR3 is also encoded by other DNA sequences in this sample. V usage is TRDV2 and J usage is TRDJ1; 13 positions agree with TRDD3. The junction had 7 bases not matched to a gene; V was cut back by 2 bases and J by 11 bases. The CDR3 has 14 residues. The germline gives CDR1 GEAIGNYY, CDR2 EKD. The CDR3 region has the DNA TGTGCCTGTGACAAACTGGGGGATACGGTGGAGCTCATCTTT. It yields the protein CACDKLGDTVELIF.

This clone was seen a handful of times. One junction end disagrees with the germline gene, perhaps due to a read error. This chain links TRDV2 with TRDJ3; 12 bases line up with TRDD3. This CDR3 comprises 22 residues. CDR1 is GEAIGNYY and CDR2 is EKD in the germline V gene. The CDR3 coding sequence is TGTGCCTGTGACACAGTACTGGGGGATACTATCCCCAGCTCCTGGGACCCCCGACAGATGTTTTTC. Its translation: CACDTVLGDTIPSSWDPRQMFF.

This clone was detected only a few times. This chain links TRDV2 with TRDJ1; possibly TRDD3 for D (5 bases). Looked up from germline, CDR1 is GEAIGNYY and CDR2 is EKD. This CDR3 has 16 residues. V was trimmed by 1 base and J by 0 bases, leaving 14 bases between them. The CDR3 DNA reads TGTGCCTGTGACACTCTGGGTACAAGTTACACCGATAAACTCATCTTT. This encodes CACDTLGTSYTDKLIF.

This clone was picked up a small number of times. It differs at one base from a far larger clone, so likely a read error. The sample contains more than one DNA sequence encoding this CDR3. The chain carries TRDV2 and TRDJ1, with TRDD3 matching 11 bases. CDR1 GEAIGNYY and CDR2 EKD come from the germline V gene. The CDR3 has 18 residues. The CDR3 region is CACDTVDHGGYATDKLIF. The CDR3 nucleotides read TGTGCCTGTGACACCGTGGACCATGGGGGATACGCTACCGATAAACTCATTTTT.

On this clone itself: Since a far larger clone is one base different, this is likely a read error. Additional DNA sequences in this sample encode the identical CDR3. This sequence joins TRDV2 and TRDJ1; TRDD3 agrees at 8 bases. J lost 0 bases, V lost 0 bases, and 14 bases had no gene match. Germline V gene sequence: CDR1 GEAIGNYY, CDR2 EKD. The CDR3 runs to 19 residues. The CDR3 sequence is CACDTVSTGGDRHTDKLIF. DNA for the CDR3: TGTGCCTGTGACACCGTAAGCACTGGGGGTGACCGGCACACCGATAAACTCATCTTT.

This clone was seen only a few times. Given a far larger clone just one base away, this is likely a sequencing read error. The same CDR3 also results from other DNA sequences found in this sample. V and J are TRDV2 and TRDJ1; the match to TRDD3 covers 7 bases. CDR1 and CDR2 from the germline V gene are GEAIGNYY and EKD. The CDR3 contains 14 residues. V shed 6 bases, J shed 3 bases, and the junction held 9 bases outside the gene matches. Here the CDR3 DNA reads TGTGCCTGTTTCGCTCTGGGGGCTGCCGATAAACTCATCTTT. Translation: CACFALGAADKLIF.

This clone has ten or more counts. A far larger clone is only one base removed, so a read error is likely. Other DNA sequences in this specimen translate into the identical CDR3. The chain recombines TRDV2 with TRDJ1; 8 nucleotides match TRDD3. The CDR3 length is 19 residues. Per germline, CDR1 GEAIGNYY and CDR2 EKD. The CDR3 here is CACDTLARTGGVDTDKLIF. The CDR3 nucleotides read TGTGCCTGTGACACCCTAGCCCGTACTGGGGGCGTTGATACCGACAAACTCATCTTT.

On this clone: It is likely a read error: a sequence one base away is far more abundant. Other DNA sequences in the sample encode the same CDR3. The chain uses TRDV2 and TRDJ1; 12 bases line up with TRDD3. CDR1 is GEAIGNYY, CDR2 EKD, per germline. The CDR3 sequence is 22 residues long. The CDR3 reads CACDLISSALLGDTRGTDKLIF. For the CDR3, the DNA is TGTGCCTGTGACCTAATTTCTTCCGCTCTACTGGGGGATACAAGGGGCACCGATAAGCTCATCTTT.

A remark on this clone: The amino acid sequence in TCRdb belongs to a much larger clone and departs from this DNA's translation at residue 15, likely a sequencing read error; the sequence shown is translated from the DNA. The rearrangement links TRDV2 to TRDJ1, with 9 bases lining up with TRDD2. The CDR3 consists of 20 residues. Germline CDR1 reads GEAIGNYY; CDR2 reads EKD. With V trimmed by 3 bases and J by 3 bases, 22 bases remained unmatched. The CDR3 reads CACDPIEGLPTPGFSDKLIF. Written as DNA, the CDR3 is TGTGCCTGTGACCCGATTGAAGGCCTTCCTACGCCGGGGTTTTCCGATAAACTCATCTTT.

Comment on this clone: The TCRdb record carries a much larger clone's protein, which differs from this DNA's translation at residue 5; a read error is the likely cause, and the protein listed here is the DNA translation. The genes are TRDV2 and TRDJ1; D unresolved. Trimming cost V 3 bases and J 3 bases, with 16 bases left between them. Germline CDR1 and CDR2: GEAIGNYY and EKD. The CDR3 consists of 15 residues. The CDR3 region has the DNA TGTGCCTGTGACGTATTAGGAGGTCCGGCCGATAAACTCATCTTT. Translating gives CACDVLGGPADKLIF.

In this sample, this clone turned up a few times. TCRdb has a much larger clone's protein, which differs at residue 8 from the translation of this DNA, likely because of a read error; what is shown is the protein translated from the DNA. This chain links TRDV2 with TRDJ1; a possible D gene is TRDD3 (5 bases). Germline lookup yields CDR1 GEAIGNYY and CDR2 EKD. The CDR3 totals 17 residues. Trimming removed 3 bases from V and 3 bases from J, with 22 bases in between. CDR3 in amino acids: CACDPLLRDRGADKLIF. The CDR3 coding sequence is TGTGCCTGTGACCCTCTACTGAGGGATCGTGGCGCCGATAAACTCATCTTT.